The 27 T cell receptor beta chains given below trace back to one sample, sequenced in a study of control samples from healthy donors and cancer patients. Sequencing was performed with immunoSEQ multiplex PCR; in TCRdb, only in-frame clones are kept and a portion is missing. The profile covers about 170,000 clones, with about 91% appearing a single time and around 2% taken by the ten largest. The specimen was blood. These receptors came from a woman aged 40-49 years in good health.

CDR3 sequence: CASSPGTSGIYEQYF. The CDR3 bases are TGTGCCAGCAGCCCCGGGACTAGCGGGATCTACGAGCAGTACTTC. The chain employs TRBV7-2 and TRBJ2-7, with TRBD2 identical over 13 bases. In germline, CDR1 is SGHTA, CDR2 FQGNSA. This CDR3 region has 15 residues. The V segment lost 5 bases and the J segment 3 bases; nucleotides outside the gene matches: 4.

The V gene is TRBV19, the J gene TRBJ1-6, with a tentative D call TRBD1 (5 bases). V shed 5 bases and J shed 8 bases, with 19 bases lying between them. The CDR3 extends over 16 amino acids. Per the germline V gene, CDR1 is LNHDA and CDR2 is SQIVND (reference sequence). CDR3 coding DNA: TGTGCCAGTAGTTCTTTCAGGGACGGCGGGTATTCACCCCTCCACTTT. This gives the protein CASSSFRDGGYSPLHF.

The V gene is TRBV27, the J gene TRBJ2-7; no clear D gene. Trimming took off 5 bases at V and 5 bases at J, with 13 bases between the two ends. Per germline, CDR1 MNHEY and CDR2 SMNVEV (reference sequence). The CDR3 is 13 residues long. The DNA of the CDR3 is TGTGCCAGCAGTCAAAATAGCCGGGACGAGCAGTACTTC. Its translation is CASSQNSRDEQYF.

V and J are TRBV19 and TRBJ1-5, with 8 bases fitting TRBD1. The CDR3 has 15 amino acids. The germline V gene has CDR1 LNHDA and CDR2 SQIVND (reference sequence). With 1 base clipped from V and 5 bases from J, the junction kept 4 bases outside the gene matches. The CDR3 is CASSIGAGGHQPQHF. CDR3 DNA: TGTGCCAGTAGTATAGGGGCAGGGGGCCATCAGCCCCAGCATTTT.

The chain couples TRBV19 to TRBJ1-1; possibly TRBD1 for D (5 bases). The CDR3 sequence is 12 residues long. The germline CDR1 and CDR2 sequences are LNHDA and SQIVND (reference sequence). V was cut by 9 bases and J by 1 base, with 9 bases left in between. CDR3 in amino acids: CASVRANTEAFF. CDR3 in DNA: TGTGCCAGCGTCAGGGCGAACACTGAAGCTTTCTTT.

The rearrangement uses TRBV3-1 (or the pseudogene TRBV3-2) and TRBJ2-1; tentatively, D is TRBD1 (5 bases). CDR1 is LGHDT, CDR2 YNNKEL, per germline (reference sequence). The CDR3 sequence is 15 residues long. V was pared by 1 base and J by 2 bases, with 9 bases between. The CDR3 region is CASSQVQGPYNEQFF. Written as DNA, the CDR3 is TGTGCCAGCAGCCAAGTTCAGGGCCCCTACAATGAGCAGTTCTTC.

The gene calls are TRBV7-3 and TRBJ2-7; the D gene is possibly TRBD2 (5 bases). Germline CDR1 and CDR2: SGHTA and FQGTGA. V was shortened by 5 bases and J by 6 bases, with 14 bases between the two germline ends. The CDR3 has 13 amino acids. For the CDR3, the DNA is TGTGCCAGCAGCCTAAATACTAGAGGCGAGCAGTACTTC. Protein: CASSLNTRGEQYF.

This sequence joins TRBV7-2 and TRBJ1-3; tentatively, D is TRBD1 (6 bases). The V and J ends lost 2 bases and 3 bases respectively, with 8 bases between them. The CDR3 is 14 residues long. Per germline, CDR1 SGHTA and CDR2 FQGNSA. CDR3 DNA sequence: TGTGCCAGCAGCTTACGCAGGGGTGGAAACACCATATATTTT. Amino acids: CASSLRRGGNTIYF.

The V call is TRBV5-1, the J call TRBJ2-6, with TRBD1 matching 7 bases. With V trimmed by 3 bases and J by 2 bases, 2 bases remained unmatched. The CDR3 sequence is 15 residues long. Germline V gene data show CDR1 as SGHRS and CDR2 as YFSETQ. CDR3 bases: TGCGCCAGCAGCTCCGGGACAGCTGGGGCCAACGTCCTGACTTTC. This encodes CASSSGTAGANVLTF.

The chain joins TRBV9 to TRBJ2-2; the match to TRBD1 covers 9 bases. V shed 7 bases and J 0 bases; nucleotides not matched to a gene: 4. CDR3 length equals 15 residues. CDR1 and CDR2 from the germline V gene are SGDLS and YYNGEE. In DNA, the CDR3 is TGTGCCAGCGGAACAGGGGGCGCGAACACCGGGGAGCTGTTTTTT. This gives the protein CASGTGGANTGELFF.

The chain links TRBV7-9 to TRBJ2-7; 8 bases match TRBD2. The trim removed 2 bases at V and 6 bases at J, leaving 9 bases unmatched. The CDR3 is 15 residues long. Germline V gives CDR1 SEHNR, CDR2 FQNEAQ (reference sequence). CDR3 amino acids: CASSLLAGYVPEQYF. The CDR3, as DNA: TGTGCCAGCAGCTTATTAGCGGGGTATGTTCCCGAGCAGTACTTC. Full variable domain (rest looked up from reference TRBV7-9 and TRBJ2-7): DTGVSQNPRHKITKRGQNVTFRCDPISEHNRLYWYRQTLGQGPEFLTYFQNEAQLEKSRLLSDRFSAERPKGSFSTLEIQRTEQGDSAMYLCASSLLAGYVPEQYFGPGTRLTVT.

CDR3 in DNA: TGTGCCATCAGCGTGGGGGGGACGGATGAAAAACTGTTTTTT. This gives the protein CAISVGGTDEKLFF. V usage is TRBV10-3 and J usage is TRBJ1-4; tentatively, D is TRBD1 (5 bases). The V gene lost 6 bases and the J gene lost 6 bases, with 14 bases spanning the gap. The CDR3 has 14 residues. Germline CDR1 is ENHRY and CDR2 is SYGVKD.

The genes are TRBV12-5 and TRBJ2-1; the D call may be TRBD1 or TRBD2 (5 bases each). From germline, CDR1 is LGHNT and CDR2 FRNRAP. Trimming left V 1 base short and J 5 bases short, with 21 bases between. CDR3 size: 18 residues. Written as DNA, the CDR3 is TGTGCTAGTGGTTTGGAACCCGCCGAGGATGGGGGACACAATGAGCAGTTCTTC. It encodes CASGLEPAEDGGHNEQFF. Together with reference TRBV12-5 and TRBJ2-1, the CDR3 gives the full variable domain: DARVTQTPRHKVTEMGQEVTMRCQPILGHNTVFWYRQTMMQGLELLAYFRNRAPLDDSGMPKDRFSAEMPDATLATLKIQPSEPRDSAVYFCASGLEPAEDGGHNEQFFGPGTRLTVL.

This chain uses TRBV18 with TRBJ1-5; the D gene is possibly TRBD1 (5 bases). The V gene's germline CDR1 is KGHSH and CDR2 LQKENI. The CDR3 loop spans 15 amino acids. V was cut by 4 bases and J by 1 base, with 11 bases left in between. CDR3 protein: CASSLGGPSNQPQHF. The DNA for the CDR3 is TGTGCCAGCTCACTCGGGGGTCCGAGCAATCAGCCCCAGCATTTT.

The sample holds a few counts of this clone. The genes are TRBV7-9 and TRBJ1-6; D is unresolved. Germline V CDR1 and CDR2: SEHNR, FQNEAQ (reference sequence). CDR3 length: 15 residues. Deletions cut 7 bases from V and 7 bases from J, with 17 bases between. CDR3 protein: CASTPGRIANSPLHF. In DNA, the CDR3 is TGTGCCAGCACCCCCGGACGAATAGCCAATTCACCCCTCCACTTT.

The chain is built from TRBV4-1 and TRBJ1-1, with D tentatively TRBD1 (5 bases). The CDR3 has 14 amino acids. Trimming removed 4 bases from V and 2 bases from J, with 11 bases in between. The germline V gene encodes CDR1 MGHRA and CDR2 YSYEKL. The CDR3 loop is CASSPQVGNTEAFF. CDR3 in DNA: TGCGCCAGCAGCCCACAGGTAGGCAACACTGAAGCTTTCTTT.

The chain employs TRBV6-1 and TRBJ1-5; tentative D call: TRBD1 (6 bases). Germline assignment: CDR1 MNHNS and CDR2 SASEGT. Deletions cut 1 base from V and 9 bases from J, with 19 bases between. The CDR3 has 16 residues. The CDR3 bases are TGTGCCAGCAGTGAAGACCCCAGGGGTCGCAGCGGGCCCCAGCATTTT. It encodes CASSEDPRGRSGPQHF.

V and J are TRBV6-5 and TRBJ1-1; no definite D call. Germline CDR1 MNHEY, CDR2 SVGAGI. CDR3 length: 11 residues. Trimming shortened V by 7 bases and J by 10 bases, and 13 bases separated the two germline ends. CDR3 amino acids: CASTFQRAAFF. In nucleotides, the CDR3 is TGTGCCAGCACGTTCCAGCGGGCAGCTTTCTTT.

This clone is a singleton in its sample. This chain joins TRBV5-1 and TRBJ1-4; D uncertain. V lost 5 bases and J 3 bases, leaving 8 bases between the germline ends. There are 13 residues in the CDR3. CDR1 and CDR2 (germline): SGHRS, YFSETQ. CDR3 coding DNA: TGCGCCAGCAGGGAGGTGTCTAATGAAAAACTGTTTTTT. This sequence encodes CASREVSNEKLFF.

The V call is TRBV2, the J call TRBJ2-5; 10 bases map to TRBD2. The CDR3 is 17 residues long. Looked up from germline, CDR1 is SNHLY and CDR2 is FYNNEI. The V and J ends lost 7 bases and 5 bases, in that order; junction bases with no gene match: 16. Written as DNA, the CDR3 is TGTGCCAGCAATCGACTAGCGGGCTCCCGGGGGAAGGAGACCCAGTACTTC. It specifies CASNRLAGSRGKETQYF.

This clone turned up a few times. This chain joins TRBV12-3 or TRBV12-4 and TRBJ2-3, with D hard to call. This CDR3 region has 12 residues. The V gene lost 4 bases and the J gene lost 3 bases, with 5 bases spanning the gap. CDR3 in amino acids: CASSSGTDTQYF. The CDR3 region has the DNA TGTGCCAGCAGTTCCGGGACAGATACGCAGTATTTT.

The chain combines TRBV19 with TRBJ1-1; tentative D call: TRBD1 (5 bases). Germline loops: CDR1 LNHDA, CDR2 SQIVND (reference sequence). The ends were cut back, 2 bases at V and 6 bases at J, with 28 bases in the middle. The CDR3 is 19 residues long. The CDR3 DNA sequence: TGTGCCAGTAGTATACCACTGGCTAATTCAGGAGGGACGCGTTCTGAAGCTTTCTTT. Residues: CASSIPLANSGGTRSEAFF.

In regard to this clone: Different DNA sequences within this sample yield the same CDR3. The rearrangement links TRBV20-1 to TRBJ2-7, with D possibly TRBD2 on 5 matching bases. The germline V and J ends were trimmed by 6 bases and 0 bases, with 6 bases remaining between them. Germline loops: CDR1 DFQATT, CDR2 SNEGSKA (reference sequence). CDR3 length equals 11 residues. CDR3 residues: CSAGDSYEQYF. CDR3 in DNA: TGCAGTGCCGGGGACTCCTACGAGCAGTACTTC.

The gene calls are TRBV21-1 and TRBJ1-2; the D segment call TRBD1 is taken from the table without a DNA check. TRBV21-1 corresponds to a pseudogene. This CDR3 is 15 amino acids long. Here the CDR3 reads CASSKGTGVNYGYTF. DNA for the CDR3: TGTGCCAGCAGCAAAGGGACAGGGGTTAACTATGGCTACACCTTC.

This clone was counted between two and nine times. The rearrangement joins TRBV14 to TRBJ2-7; tentatively, D is TRBD1 or TRBD2 (5 bases each). V lost 1 base and J lost 7, with 11 bases in between. CDR1 is SGHDN, CDR2 FVKESK, per germline. The CDR3 loop spans 13 amino acids. CDR3 nucleotide sequence: TGTGCCAGCAGCCAAGTCGGGGCTAGGGAGCAGTACTTC. Translating gives CASSQVGAREQYF. The entire variable domain, with the rest obtained from reference TRBV14 and TRBJ2-7, is as follows: EAGVTQFPSHSVIEKGQTVTLRCDPISGHDNLYWYRRVMGKEIKFLLHFVKESKQDESGMPNNRFLAERTGGTYSTLKVQPAELEDSGVYFCASSQVGAREQYFGPGTRLTVT.

The chain carries TRBV4-1 and TRBJ2-3; D remains unclear. V was pared by 0 bases and J by 1 base, with 8 bases between. The CDR3 is 15 residues long. Germline loops: CDR1 MGHRA, CDR2 YSYEKL. CDR3 sequence reads: CASSQEWAGTDTQYF. CDR3 bases: TGCGCCAGCAGCCAAGAGTGGGCGGGCACAGATACGCAGTATTTT.

The V and J genes are TRBV28 and TRBJ1-4, with a possible D match to TRBD1 (5 bases). The germline V gene has CDR1 MDHEN and CDR2 SYDVKM. CDR3 length equals 17 residues. The ends were cut back, 6 bases at V and 4 bases at J, with 21 bases in the middle. The CDR3 loop is CASRPTLFGARNEKLFF. In DNA, the CDR3 is TGTGCCAGCAGACCTACGTTATTTGGGGCGCGTAATGAAAAACTGTTTTTT.